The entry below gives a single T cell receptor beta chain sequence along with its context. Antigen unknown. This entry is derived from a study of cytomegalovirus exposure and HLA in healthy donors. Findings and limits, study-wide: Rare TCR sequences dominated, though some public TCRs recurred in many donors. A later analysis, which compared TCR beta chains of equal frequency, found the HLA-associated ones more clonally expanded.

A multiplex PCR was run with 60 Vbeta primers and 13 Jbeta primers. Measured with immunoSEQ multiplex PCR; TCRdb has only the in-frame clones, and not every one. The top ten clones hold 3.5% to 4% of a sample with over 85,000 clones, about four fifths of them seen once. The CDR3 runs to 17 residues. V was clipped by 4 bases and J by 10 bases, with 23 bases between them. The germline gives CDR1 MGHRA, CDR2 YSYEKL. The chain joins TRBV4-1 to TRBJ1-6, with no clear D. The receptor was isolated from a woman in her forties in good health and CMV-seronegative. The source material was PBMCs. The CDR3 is CASSPHPGGPLGSPLHF. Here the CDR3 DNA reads TGCGCCAGCAGCCCCCATCCAGGAGGCCCCCTGGGATCACCCCTCCACTTT.